These 24 T cell receptor beta chains were all obtained from the same sample, sequenced in a study of response to subunit inactivated influenza vaccine (dated by TCRdb to the late 2010s). The protocol used for the library was RT-PCR. Sequenced using an Illumina HiSeq 2500. The public reads were reprocessed in TCRdb via fastp at Q25 and MiXCR, keeping in-frame beta chains. Rows with one shared CDR3 protein collapse into an entry with the most common genes and DNA. This sample is represented by roughly 700,000 distinct CDR3 sequences; about 15% of them were singletons. The ten most abundant clones make up 6% to 7% of the sample. The source material was PBMCs from blood, sampled around two weeks before vaccination. The source of these receptors is a man aged 45-60 years who received an inactivated influenza vaccine. Donor details come from another sample of the same person, matched by shared clones.

The J gene is TRBJ2-7, the V gene TRBV19; 7 bases are a match to TRBD1. CDR3 length: 14 amino acids. The V segment lost 3 bases and the J segment 2 bases; nucleotides outside the gene matches: 4. CDR1 LNHDA and CDR2 SQIVND come from the germline V gene (reference sequence). This CDR3 is CASSMGQGAYEQYF. The CDR3, as DNA: TGTGCCAGTAGTATGGGGCAGGGGGCCTACGAGCAGTACTTC. Based on the CDR3 plus reference TRBV19 and TRBJ2-7, the full variable domain is DGGITQSPKYLFRKEGQNVTLSCEQNLNHDAMYWYRQDPGQGLRLIYYSQIVNDFQKGDIAEGYSVSREKKESFPLTVTSAQKNPTAFYLCASSMGQGAYEQYFGPGTRLTVT.

In DNA, the CDR3 is TGTGCCAGCAGACGCCCGGGACAGGGTAACTATGGCTACACCTTC. This encodes CASRRPGQGNYGYTF. This chain uses TRBV6-4 with TRBJ1-2; 9 bases line up with TRBD1. The CDR3 extends over 15 amino acids. The germline V gene has CDR1 MRHNA and CDR2 SNTAGT. Unmatched junction bases numbered 6, after V lost 6 bases and J lost 1 base.

The V and J genes are TRBV12-3 or TRBV12-4 and TRBJ1-1; no clear D. CDR3 length: 13 amino acids. V was trimmed by 6 bases and J by 1 base, leaving 9 bases between them. CDR3 DNA sequence: TGTGCCAGCAGGTCCGGCCCGAACACTGAAGCTTTCTTT. Amino acid sequence: CASRSGPNTEAFF.

The rearrangement uses TRBV30 and TRBJ2-5, with 10 positions matching TRBD2. V gave up 7 bases and J gave up 7 bases; unmatched junction bases: 3. Germline lookup yields CDR1 GTSNPN and CDR2 SVGIG (reference sequence). The CDR3 is 11 residues long. The chain's CDR3 is CASKREGTQYF. In nucleotides, the CDR3 is TGTGCCTCGAAGCGGGAGGGGACCCAGTACTTC. Full variable domain (missing parts from reference TRBV30 and TRBJ2-5): SQTIHQWPATLVQPVGSPLSLECTVEGTSNPNLYWYRQAAGRGLQLLFYSVGIGQISSEVPQNLSASRPQDRQFILSSKKLLLSDSGFYLCASKREGTQYFGPGTRLLVL.

The V and J genes are TRBV4-1 and TRBJ2-7; possible D gene TRBD2, 6 bases. The CDR3 loop spans 18 amino acids. Trimming took 8 bases from V and 2 from J, leaving 28 bases between them. Germline V gene sequence: CDR1 MGHRA, CDR2 YSYEKL. CDR3 nucleotides: TGCGCCAGCGCCCCGGGGTTGGGGGGTTTGGAAAGCCCCTACGAGCAGTACTTC. Protein sequence: CASAPGLGGLESPYEQYF.

This clonotype was recorded at least ten times. This chain connects TRBV18 to TRBJ2-1; 10 bases fit TRBD1. The J segment lost 7 bases and the V segment lost 3 bases, leaving 3 bases of the junction unmatched. This CDR3 is built from 14 residues. The germline V gene encodes CDR1 KGHSH and CDR2 LQKENI. The DNA of the CDR3 is TGTGCCAGCTCACCGGGACAGGGGCCAAATGAGCAGTTCTTC. This encodes CASSPGQGPNEQFF.

This sequence joins TRBV11-3 and TRBJ2-2, with D possibly TRBD2 on 6 matching bases. The CDR3 has 12 amino acids. Trimming removed 4 bases from V and 8 bases from J, with 8 bases in between. From germline, CDR1 is SGHNT and CDR2 YENEEA. The DNA of the CDR3 is TGTGCCAGCAGCTCTCGGGAGGGGGAGCTGTTTTTT. It codes for CASSSREGELFF.

The chain has TRBV4-2 and TRBJ1-5; no clear D. Germline V gives CDR1 LGHNA, CDR2 YNFKEQ. Between the trimmed V and J ends, which lost 0 bases and 0 bases, there was a span of 12 bases. This CDR3 is built from 17 residues. Here the CDR3 reads CASSQDIRRYSNQPQHF. CDR3 in DNA: TGTGCCAGCAGCCAAGATATTAGACGGTATAGCAATCAGCCCCAGCATTTT.

This clonotype was detected a few times. V usage is TRBV3-2 and J usage is TRBJ2-3; TRBD1, the table's D call, lacks a check against the DNA. TRBV3-2 is assigned pseudogene status. The CDR3 runs 17 residues. The CDR3 DNA sequence: TGTGCCAGCAGCCCCGACAGGGGGTATATTAGCACAGATACGCAGTATTTT. It specifies CASSPDRGYISTDTQYF.

There are many counts of this clonotype. The chain couples TRBV27 to TRBJ2-1; perhaps TRBD1 as D (6 bases). In germline, CDR1 is MNHEY, CDR2 SMNVEV (reference sequence). The V gene lost 5 bases and the J gene lost 4 bases, with 15 bases spanning the gap. CDR3 length equals 15 residues. Here the CDR3 DNA reads TGTGCCAGCAGTCCGAGGGGGAGCGCTTACAATGAGCAGTTCTTC. Translation gives CASSPRGSAYNEQFF.

The chain uses TRBV7-2 and TRBJ2-3, with unresolved D. Trimming took off 1 base at V and 5 bases at J, with 16 bases between the two ends. Germline V gene sequence: CDR1 SGHTA, CDR2 FQGNSA. This CDR3 spans 16 amino acids. The CDR3 DNA reads as TGTGCCAGCAGCTTAGTCAGGAGCATTCTAGGAGATACGCAGTATTTT. It yields the protein CASSLVRSILGDTQYF.

For this clonotype: At one of its ends the junction is not consistent with the germline gene, which may arise from a read error. The rearrangement uses TRBV10-2 and TRBJ2-7; maybe TRBD1 (6 bases). Germline CDR1 WSHSY, CDR2 SAAADI. The CDR3 totals 13 residues. CDR3 protein: CASRWDTSYEQCF. In DNA, the CDR3 is TGCGCCAGCAGGTGGGACACTTCCTACGAGCAGTGCTTC.

The chain recombines TRBV11-2 with TRBJ1-1; 10 nucleotides match TRBD1. Trimming removed 5 bases from V and 4 bases from J; junction bases left unmatched: 10. The CDR3 is 16 amino acids. Germline V lookup: CDR1 SGHAT, CDR2 FQNNGV. The CDR3 region has the DNA TGTGCCAGCAGCCAGACGTGGGACAGGGGTCCCACTGAAGCTTTCTTT. It encodes CASSQTWDRGPTEAFF. Filled out from reference TRBV11-2 and TRBJ1-1, the complete variable domain reads EAGVAQSPRYKIIEKRQSVAFWCNPISGHATLYWYQQILGQGPKLLIQFQNNGVVDDSQLPKDRFSAERLKGVDSTLKIQPAKLEDSAVYLCASSQTWDRGPTEAFFGQGTRLTVV.

This clonotype was seen a handful of times. The chain combines TRBV5-1 with TRBJ1-6; D is possibly TRBD1 (6 bases). The CDR3 sequence is 16 residues long. CDR1 is SGHRS and CDR2 is YFSETQ in the germline V gene. Between the trimmed V and J ends, which lost 3 bases and 4 bases, there was a span of 14 bases. The CDR3 reads CASSSNQGRYNSPLHF. CDR3 coding DNA: TGCGCCAGCAGCTCGAACCAGGGGAGGTATAATTCACCCCTCCACTTT.

The chain has TRBV2 and TRBJ2-6; D is undetermined. The V end was cut by 5 bases, the J end by 2 bases, with 10 bases between. CDR3 length equals 15 residues. The germline V gene has CDR1 SNHLY and CDR2 FYNNEI. CDR3 DNA: TGTGCCAGCAGTAAGGACGGAGCTGGGGCCAACGTCCTGACTTTC. As protein: CASSKDGAGANVLTF.

V is TRBV11-2 and J is TRBJ2-1; D tentatively fits TRBD1 or TRBD2 (5 bases each). Germline lookup yields CDR1 SGHAT and CDR2 FQNNGV. There are 18 residues in the CDR3. V lost 3 bases and J lost 3, with 21 bases in between. CDR3 sequence reads: CASSFRGRSTTIYNEQFF. The DNA for the CDR3 is TGTGCCAGCAGCTTCCGGGGACGGTCTACAACGATCTACAATGAGCAGTTCTTC.

The chain joins TRBV9 to TRBJ2-7; the match to TRBD2 covers 10 bases. V lost 4 bases and J lost 1; bases outside the gene matches: 8. Germline values: CDR1 SGDLS, CDR2 YYNGEE. This CDR3 is built from 16 residues. CDR3 nucleotide sequence: TGTGCCAGCAGCACTCCGAGGACTAGCGGATCCTACGAGCAGTACTTC. Its protein is CASSTPRTSGSYEQYF.

This chain links TRBV2 with TRBJ2-1; 8 bases align to TRBD1. With 6 bases clipped from V and 4 bases from J, the junction kept 8 bases outside the gene matches. The CDR3 loop spans 15 amino acids. CDR1 is SNHLY, CDR2 FYNNEI, per germline. CDR3 bases: TGTGCCAGCAGCCCTAGGACAGGGATATACAATGAGCAGTTCTTC. This translates into CASSPRTGIYNEQFF. The full variable domain, completed using reference TRBV2 and TRBJ2-1, is EPEVTQTPSHQVTQMGQEVILRCVPISNHLYFYWYRQILGQKVEFLVSFYNNEISEKSEIFDDQFSVERPDGSNFTLKIRSTKLEDSAMYFCASSPRTGIYNEQFFGPGTRLTVL.

A few counts support this clonotype. This chain connects TRBV4-2 to TRBJ1-2, with D uncertain. The CDR3 is 14 residues long. The ends were cut back, 2 bases at V and 2 bases at J, with 9 bases in the middle. Germline loops: CDR1 LGHNA, CDR2 YNFKEQ. In nucleotides, the CDR3 is TGTGCCAGCAGCCAAACGACGGAAAACTATGGCTACACCTTC. It is translated as CASSQTTENYGYTF.

This clonotype was detected a few times. The chain employs TRBV28 and TRBJ2-1; D uncertain. Trimming cost V 5 bases and J 10 bases, with 18 bases left between them. Germline V CDR1 and CDR2: MDHEN, SYDVKM. The CDR3 sequence is 14 residues long. The CDR3 DNA follows: TGTGCCAGCAGTACAAAAGCCCCGAAAGGGGAGCAGTTCTTC. The encoded protein is CASSTKAPKGEQFF.

This clonotype has only one observation. This rearrangement joins TRBV9 to TRBJ2-2; 10 bases match TRBD2. CDR1 SGDLS and CDR2 YYNGEE come from the germline V gene. V was clipped by 7 bases and J by 6 bases; unmatched bases: 15. This CDR3 region has 17 residues. CDR3 in amino acids: CASVRGGLGTSAGELFF. The CDR3 DNA reads as TGTGCCAGCGTAAGAGGAGGGCTAGGGACTAGCGCCGGGGAGCTGTTTTTT. Together with reference TRBV9 and TRBJ2-2, the CDR3 gives the full variable domain: DSGVTQTPKHLITATGQRVTLRCSPRSGDLSVYWYQQSLDQGLQFLIQYYNGEERAKGNILERFSAQQFPDLHSELNLSSLELGDSALYFCASVRGGLGTSAGELFFGEGSRLTVL.

This clonotype showed up just a few times. The rearrangement joins TRBV7-2 to TRBJ2-7, with TRBD2 matching 8 bases. Germline V gives CDR1 SGHTA, CDR2 FQGNSA. This CDR3 contains 15 residues. The V gene end was trimmed by 5 bases and the J gene end by 3 bases; junction bases not matched to a gene: 9. The CDR3 nucleotides are TGTGCCAGCAGCCCCGGGACTAGGAGCTACTACGAGCAGTACTTC. It yields the protein CASSPGTRSYYEQYF.

This clonotype was counted only a few times. The chain carries TRBV20-1 and TRBJ1-5; no clear D gene. The germline gives CDR1 DFQATT, CDR2 SNEGSKA (reference sequence). The V gene lost 6 bases and the J gene lost 0 bases, with 18 bases spanning the gap. The CDR3 length is 16 residues. The CDR3 reads CSARLWASGSNQPQHF. The CDR3 DNA reads TGCAGTGCGCGTCTTTGGGCGTCGGGTAGCAATCAGCCCCAGCATTTT.

This clonotype has only a few counts. J is TRBJ2-3 and V is TRBV20-1, with 10 bases identical to TRBD2. J was trimmed by 0 bases and V by 4 bases; bases with no gene match: 16. Germline CDR1 reads DFQATT; CDR2 reads SNEGSKA (reference sequence). This CDR3 is 19 amino acids long. DNA for the CDR3: TGCAGTGCTATCCACACAGTCGGTAGCGGGGGGCCTAGCACAGATACGCAGTATTTT. Translation gives CSAIHTVGSGGPSTDTQYF.